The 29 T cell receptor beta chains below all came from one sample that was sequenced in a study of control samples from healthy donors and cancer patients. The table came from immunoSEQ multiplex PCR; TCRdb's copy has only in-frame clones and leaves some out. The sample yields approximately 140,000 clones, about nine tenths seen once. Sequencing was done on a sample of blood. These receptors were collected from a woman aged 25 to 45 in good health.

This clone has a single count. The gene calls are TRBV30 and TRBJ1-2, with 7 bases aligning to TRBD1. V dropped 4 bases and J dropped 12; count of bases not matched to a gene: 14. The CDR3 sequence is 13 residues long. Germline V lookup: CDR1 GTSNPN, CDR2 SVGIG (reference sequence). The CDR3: CAWNRGPLEANTF. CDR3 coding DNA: TGTGCCTGGAACAGGGGACCCTTGGAGGCGAACACCTTC. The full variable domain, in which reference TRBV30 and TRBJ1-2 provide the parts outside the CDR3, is SQTIHQWPATLVQPVGSPLSLECTVEGTSNPNLYWYRQAAGRGLQLLFYSVGIGQISSEVPQNLSASRPQDRQFILSSKKLLLSDSGFYLCAWNRGPLEANTFGSGTRLTVV.

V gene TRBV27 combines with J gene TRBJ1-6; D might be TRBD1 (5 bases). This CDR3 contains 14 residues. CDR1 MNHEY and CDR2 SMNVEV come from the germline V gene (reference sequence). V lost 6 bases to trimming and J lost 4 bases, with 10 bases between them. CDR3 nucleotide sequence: TGTGCCAGCAGCCTTAGACAGTATAATTCACCCCTCCACTTT. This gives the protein CASSLRQYNSPLHF.

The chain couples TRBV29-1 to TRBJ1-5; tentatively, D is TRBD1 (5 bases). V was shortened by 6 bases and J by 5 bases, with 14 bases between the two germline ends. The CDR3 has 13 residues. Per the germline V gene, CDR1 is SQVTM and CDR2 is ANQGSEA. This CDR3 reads CSVATVDDQPQHF. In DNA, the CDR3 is TGCAGCGTGGCGACAGTGGACGATCAGCCCCAGCATTTT.

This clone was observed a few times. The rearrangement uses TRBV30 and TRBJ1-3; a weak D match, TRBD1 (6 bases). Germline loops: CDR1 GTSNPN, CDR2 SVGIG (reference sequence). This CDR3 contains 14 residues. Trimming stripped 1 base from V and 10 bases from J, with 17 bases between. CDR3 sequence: CAWSAVRGARTIYF. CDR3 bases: TGTGCCTGGAGTGCGGTACGGGGGGCACGAACCATATATTTT.

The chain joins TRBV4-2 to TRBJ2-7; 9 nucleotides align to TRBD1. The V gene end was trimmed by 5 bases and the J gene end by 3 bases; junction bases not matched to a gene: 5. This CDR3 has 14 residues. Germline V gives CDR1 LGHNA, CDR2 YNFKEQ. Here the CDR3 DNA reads TGTGCCAGCAGCAAAGGACAGGGGAACTACGAGCAGTACTTC. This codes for CASSKGQGNYEQYF.

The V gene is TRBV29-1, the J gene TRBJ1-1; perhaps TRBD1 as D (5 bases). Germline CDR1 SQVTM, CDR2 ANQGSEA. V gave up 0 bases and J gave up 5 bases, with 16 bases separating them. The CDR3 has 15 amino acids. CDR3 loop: CSVEEGAPVGTEAFF. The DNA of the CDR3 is TGCAGCGTTGAAGAAGGGGCACCAGTGGGGACTGAAGCTTTCTTT.

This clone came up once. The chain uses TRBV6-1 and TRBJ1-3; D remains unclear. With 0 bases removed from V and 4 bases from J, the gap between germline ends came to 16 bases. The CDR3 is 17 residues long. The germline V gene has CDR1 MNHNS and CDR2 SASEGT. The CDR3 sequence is CASSEAPVRGSGNTIYF. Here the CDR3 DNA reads TGTGCCAGCAGTGAAGCCCCTGTGCGGGGTTCCGGAAACACCATATATTTT.

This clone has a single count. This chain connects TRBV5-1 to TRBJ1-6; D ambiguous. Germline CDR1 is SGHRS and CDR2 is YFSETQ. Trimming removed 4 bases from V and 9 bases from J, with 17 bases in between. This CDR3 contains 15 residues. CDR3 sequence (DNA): TGCGCCAGCAGCCCAGACTTGGACGGCCTTTCACCCCTCCACTTT. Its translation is CASSPDLDGLSPLHF.

In DNA, the CDR3 is TGTGCCTGGAGTGTACTGCAGGGGTCTGGCTACACCTTC. This codes for CAWSVLQGSGYTF. This chain uses TRBV30 with TRBJ1-2; a possible D gene is TRBD1 (6 bases). There are 13 residues in the CDR3. Looked up from germline, CDR1 is GTSNPN and CDR2 is SVGIG (reference sequence). Trimming took 0 bases from V and 7 from J, leaving 12 bases between them.

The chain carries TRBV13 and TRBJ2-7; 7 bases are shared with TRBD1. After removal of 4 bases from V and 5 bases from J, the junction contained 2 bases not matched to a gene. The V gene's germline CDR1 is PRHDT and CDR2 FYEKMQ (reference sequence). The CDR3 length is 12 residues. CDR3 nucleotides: TGTGCCAGCAGCTCCGACAGGGACGAGCAGTACTTC. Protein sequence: CASSSDRDEQYF.

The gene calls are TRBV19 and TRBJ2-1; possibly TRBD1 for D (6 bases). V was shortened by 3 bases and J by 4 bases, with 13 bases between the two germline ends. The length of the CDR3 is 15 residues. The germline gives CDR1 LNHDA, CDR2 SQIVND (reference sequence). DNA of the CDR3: TGTGCCAGTAGTATGGAACAGGGAACTTACAATGAGCAGTTCTTC. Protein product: CASSMEQGTYNEQFF.

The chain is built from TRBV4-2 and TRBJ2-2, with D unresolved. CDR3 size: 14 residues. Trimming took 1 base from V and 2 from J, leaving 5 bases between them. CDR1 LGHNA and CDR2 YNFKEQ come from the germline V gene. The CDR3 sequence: CASSQAYNTGELFF. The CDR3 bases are TGTGCCAGCAGCCAAGCTTACAACACCGGGGAGCTGTTTTTT.

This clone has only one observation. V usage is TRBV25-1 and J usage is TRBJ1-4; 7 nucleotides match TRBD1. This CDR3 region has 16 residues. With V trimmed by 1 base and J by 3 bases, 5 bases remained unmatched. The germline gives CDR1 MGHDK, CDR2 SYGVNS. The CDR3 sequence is CASSEFQGEANEKLFF. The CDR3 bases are TGTGCCAGCAGTGAATTCCAGGGGGAGGCTAATGAAAAACTGTTTTTT. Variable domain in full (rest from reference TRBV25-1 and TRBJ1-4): EADIYQTPRYLVIGTGKKITLECSQTMGHDKMYWYQQDPGMELHLIHYSYGVNSTEKGDLSSESTVSRIRTEHFPLTLESARPSHTSQYLCASSEFQGEANEKLFFGSGTQLSVL.

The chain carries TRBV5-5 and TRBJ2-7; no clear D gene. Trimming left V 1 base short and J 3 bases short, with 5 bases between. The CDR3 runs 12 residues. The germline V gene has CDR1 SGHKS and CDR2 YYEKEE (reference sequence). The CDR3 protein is CASSLTLYEQYF. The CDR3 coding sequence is TGTGCCAGCAGCTTGACCCTCTACGAGCAGTACTTC. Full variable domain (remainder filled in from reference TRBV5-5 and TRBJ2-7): DAGVTQSPTHLIKTRGQQVTLRCSPISGHKSVSWYQQVLGQGPQFIFQYYEKEERGRGNFPDRFSARQFPNYSSELNVNALLLGDSALYLCASSLTLYEQYFGPGTRLTVT.

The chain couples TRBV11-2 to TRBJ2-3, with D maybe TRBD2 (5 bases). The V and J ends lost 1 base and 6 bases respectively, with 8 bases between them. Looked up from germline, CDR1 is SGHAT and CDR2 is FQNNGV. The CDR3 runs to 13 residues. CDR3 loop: CASSLAGTDTQYF. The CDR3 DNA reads TGTGCCAGCAGCTTAGCGGGAACGGATACGCAGTATTTT. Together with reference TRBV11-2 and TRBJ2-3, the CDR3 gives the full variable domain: EAGVAQSPRYKIIEKRQSVAFWCNPISGHATLYWYQQILGQGPKLLIQFQNNGVVDDSQLPKDRFSAERLKGVDSTLKIQPAKLEDSAVYLCASSLAGTDTQYFGPGTRLTVL.

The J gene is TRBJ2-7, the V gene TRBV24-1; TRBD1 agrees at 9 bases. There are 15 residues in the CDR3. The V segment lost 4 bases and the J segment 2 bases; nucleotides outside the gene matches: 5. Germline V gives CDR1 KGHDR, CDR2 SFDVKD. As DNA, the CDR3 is TGTGCCACCAGTGACCCGGGACAGGGTGCCTACGAGCAGTACTTC. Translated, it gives CATSDPGQGAYEQYF.

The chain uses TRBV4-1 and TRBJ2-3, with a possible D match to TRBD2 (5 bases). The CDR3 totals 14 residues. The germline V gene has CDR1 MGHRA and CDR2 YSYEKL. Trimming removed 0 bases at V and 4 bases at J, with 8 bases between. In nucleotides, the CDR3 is TGCGCCAGCAGCCAAGATCACGGGGCAGATACGCAGTATTTT. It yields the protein CASSQDHGADTQYF.

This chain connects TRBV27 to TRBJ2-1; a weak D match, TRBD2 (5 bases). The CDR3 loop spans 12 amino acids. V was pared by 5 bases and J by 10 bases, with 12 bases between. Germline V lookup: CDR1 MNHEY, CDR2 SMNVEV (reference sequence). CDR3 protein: CASSALQREQFF. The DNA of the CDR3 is TGTGCCAGCAGTGCCCTTCAGCGGGAGCAGTTCTTC.

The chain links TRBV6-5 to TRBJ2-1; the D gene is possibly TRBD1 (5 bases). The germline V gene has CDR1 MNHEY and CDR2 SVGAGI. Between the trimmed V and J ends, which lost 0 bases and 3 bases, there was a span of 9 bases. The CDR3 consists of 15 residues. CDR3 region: CASSYSEGVYNEQFF. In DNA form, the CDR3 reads TGTGCCAGCAGTTACTCCGAAGGGGTCTACAATGAGCAGTTCTTC.

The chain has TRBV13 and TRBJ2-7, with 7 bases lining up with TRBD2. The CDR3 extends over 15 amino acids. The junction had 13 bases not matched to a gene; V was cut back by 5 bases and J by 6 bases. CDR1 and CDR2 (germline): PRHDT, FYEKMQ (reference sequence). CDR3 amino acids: CASSARGETSGEQYF. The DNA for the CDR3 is TGTGCCAGCAGCGCCCGGGGGGAGACATCCGGCGAGCAGTACTTC.

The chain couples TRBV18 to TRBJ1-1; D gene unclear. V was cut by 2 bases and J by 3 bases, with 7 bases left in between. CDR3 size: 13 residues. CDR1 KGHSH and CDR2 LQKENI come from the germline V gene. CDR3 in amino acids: CASSPSGDTEAFF. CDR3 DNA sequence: TGTGCCAGCTCACCAAGTGGTGACACTGAAGCTTTCTTT.

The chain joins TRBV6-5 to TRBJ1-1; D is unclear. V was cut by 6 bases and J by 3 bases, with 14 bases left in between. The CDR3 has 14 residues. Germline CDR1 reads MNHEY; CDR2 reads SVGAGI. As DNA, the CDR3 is TGTGCCAGCAGGGGATACGAGGAAGACACTGAAGCTTTCTTT. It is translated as CASRGYEEDTEAFF.

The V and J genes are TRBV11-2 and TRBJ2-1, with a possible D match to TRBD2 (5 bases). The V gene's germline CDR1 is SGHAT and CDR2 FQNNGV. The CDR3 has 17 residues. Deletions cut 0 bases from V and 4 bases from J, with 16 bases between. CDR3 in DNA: TGTGCCAGCAGCTTAGATTCCGAGAGGGCCTGGTACAATGAGCAGTTCTTC. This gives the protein CASSLDSERAWYNEQFF.

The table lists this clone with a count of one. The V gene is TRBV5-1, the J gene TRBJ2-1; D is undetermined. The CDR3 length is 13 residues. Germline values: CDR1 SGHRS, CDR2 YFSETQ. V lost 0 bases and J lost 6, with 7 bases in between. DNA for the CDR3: TGCGCCAGCAGCTTGGGGGCTTTCAATGAGCAGTTCTTC. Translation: CASSLGAFNEQFF.

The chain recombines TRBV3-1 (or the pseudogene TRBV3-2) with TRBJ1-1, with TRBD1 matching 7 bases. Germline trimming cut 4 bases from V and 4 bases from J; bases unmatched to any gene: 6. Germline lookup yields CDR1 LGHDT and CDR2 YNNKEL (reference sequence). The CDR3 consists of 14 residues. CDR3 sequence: CASSLNAGGTEAFF. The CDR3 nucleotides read TGTGCCAGCAGCCTTAATGCAGGGGGCACTGAAGCTTTCTTT.

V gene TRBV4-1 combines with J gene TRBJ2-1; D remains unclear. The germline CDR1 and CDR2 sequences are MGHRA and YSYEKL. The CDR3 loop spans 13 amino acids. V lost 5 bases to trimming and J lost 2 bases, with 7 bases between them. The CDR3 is CASSIGAYNEQFF. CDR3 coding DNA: TGCGCCAGCAGCATCGGAGCCTACAATGAGCAGTTCTTC.

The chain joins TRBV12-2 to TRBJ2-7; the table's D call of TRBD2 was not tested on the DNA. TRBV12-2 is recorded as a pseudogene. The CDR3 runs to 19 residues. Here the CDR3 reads CASRLPPFLTSGTAYEQYF. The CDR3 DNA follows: TGTGCAAGTCGCTTACCCCCGTTTTTGACTAGCGGGACGGCCTACGAGCAGTACTTC.

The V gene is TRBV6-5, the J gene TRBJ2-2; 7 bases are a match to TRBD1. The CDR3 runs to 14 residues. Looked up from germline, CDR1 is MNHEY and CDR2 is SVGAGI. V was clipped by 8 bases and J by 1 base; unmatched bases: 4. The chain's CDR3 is CASLRTGNTGELFF. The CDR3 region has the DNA TGTGCCAGCCTTAGGACAGGGAACACCGGGGAGCTGTTTTTT.

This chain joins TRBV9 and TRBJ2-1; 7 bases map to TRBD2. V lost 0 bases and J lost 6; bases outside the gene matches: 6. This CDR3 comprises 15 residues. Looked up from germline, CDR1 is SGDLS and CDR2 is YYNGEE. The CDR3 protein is CASSVDGRTGNEQFF. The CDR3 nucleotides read TGTGCCAGCAGCGTAGACGGGAGGACCGGCAATGAGCAGTTCTTC.